Presented here are 6 T cell receptor beta chains from one specimen sequenced in a study of shared clonotypes between healthy human individuals. Generated by immunoSEQ multiplex PCR, the TCRdb table keeps only in-frame clones and is missing some. The sample contains some 2 million clones, around 96% of which appear only once. Naive CD8 cells lacked CD45RO, underwent positive selection for CCR7 and left out terminally differentiated effector memory CD45RA+ cells. Material: naive CD8+ T cells sorted from blood. Receptor source: a man younger than 35 in good health.

J is TRBJ2-7 and V is TRBV7-9; D gene unclear. Trimming shortened V by 4 bases and J by 6 bases, and 19 bases separated the two germline ends. CDR1 SEHNR and CDR2 FQNEAQ come from the germline V gene (reference sequence). The CDR3 contains 15 residues. The CDR3: CASSSFSATPGEQYF. DNA for the CDR3: TGTGCCAGCAGCTCCTTTTCGGCCACGCCTGGCGAGCAGTACTTC.

This rearrangement joins TRBV25-1 to TRBJ2-4; D tentatively fits TRBD1 or TRBD2 (5 bases each). V was pared by 4 bases and J by 10 bases, with 17 bases between. The CDR3 is made up of 14 amino acids. Germline values: CDR1 MGHDK, CDR2 SYGVNS. The CDR3 here is CASSGRSGQGIQYF. CDR3 nucleotides: TGTGCCAGCAGTGGACGATCGGGGCAAGGAATTCAGTACTTC.

This clone was recorded once. The chain has TRBV13 and TRBJ1-4, with D uncertain. CDR3 length: 16 amino acids. Germline V CDR1 and CDR2: PRHDT, FYEKMQ (reference sequence). V was shortened by 1 base and J by 7 bases, with 16 bases between the two germline ends. CDR3 sequence reads: CASSLVSWPGGEKLFF. The DNA of the CDR3 is TGTGCCAGCAGCTTAGTATCATGGCCGGGAGGTGAAAAACTGTTTTTT.

The CDR3 nucleotides are TGCGCCAGCAGCCAAGTAGGCGGGGGGATCCTTAATGAGCAGTTCTTC. Encoded protein: CASSQVGGGILNEQFF. V gene TRBV4-1 combines with J gene TRBJ2-1; 8 positions agree with TRBD2. Losses at the gene ends were 1 base for V and 7 bases for J; bases not matched to a gene: 9. Germline V lookup: CDR1 MGHRA, CDR2 YSYEKL. The CDR3 totals 16 residues.

The genes are TRBV27 and TRBJ2-6, with unresolved D. Germline CDR1 MNHEY, CDR2 SMNVEV (reference sequence). The ends were cut back, 5 bases at V and 0 bases at J, with 17 bases in the middle. The CDR3 has 18 residues. The CDR3 DNA follows: TGTGCCAGCAGTCTCACGTACCAGTCCCTCTCTGGGGCCAACGTCCTGACTTTC. This translates into CASSLTYQSLSGANVLTF.

This clone was seen only a few times. Other nucleotide sequences in the sample specify the same CDR3. The chain couples TRBV4-1 to TRBJ2-2; D is undetermined. This CDR3 region has 12 residues. V gave up 1 base and J gave up 6 bases, with 3 bases separating them. CDR1 and CDR2 (germline): MGHRA, YSYEKL. CDR3 protein: CASSQVAGELFF. The CDR3 region has the DNA TGCGCCAGCAGCCAAGTGGCCGGGGAGCTGTTTTTT.